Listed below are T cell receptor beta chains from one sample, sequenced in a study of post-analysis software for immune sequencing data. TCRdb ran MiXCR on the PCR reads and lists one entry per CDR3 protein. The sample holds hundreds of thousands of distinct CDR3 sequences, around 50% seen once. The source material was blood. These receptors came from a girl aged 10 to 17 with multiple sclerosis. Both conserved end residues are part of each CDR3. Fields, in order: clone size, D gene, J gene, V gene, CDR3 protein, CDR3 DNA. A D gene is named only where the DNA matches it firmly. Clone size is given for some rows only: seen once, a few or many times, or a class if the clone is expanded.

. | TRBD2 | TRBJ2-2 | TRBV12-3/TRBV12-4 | CASSGSRTGELFF | TGTGCCAGTAGCGGGAGTCGTACCGGGGAGCTGTTTTTT
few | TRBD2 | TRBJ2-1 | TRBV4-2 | CASSQDEGTSGFEQFF | TGTGCCAGTAGCCAAGATGAGGGGACTAGTGGTTTTGAGCAGTTCTTC
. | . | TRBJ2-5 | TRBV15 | CATSRGRGQETQYF | TGTGCCACCAGCAGAGGTCGCGGGCAAGAGACCCAGTACTTC
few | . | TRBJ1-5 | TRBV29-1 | CSVAWGGAQPQHF | TGCAGCGTCGCCTGGGGGGGAGCTCAGCCCCAGCATTTT
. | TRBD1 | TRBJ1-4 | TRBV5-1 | CASSVRSGTGMGANEKLFF | TGCGCCAGCAGCGTACGATCCGGGACAGGGATGGGGGCTAATGAAAAACTGTTTTTT
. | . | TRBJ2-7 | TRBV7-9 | CASSPSGKQYF | TGTGCCAGCAGCCCCAGTGGAAAGCAGTACTTC
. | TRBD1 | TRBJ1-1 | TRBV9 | CASSVTGGQTEAFF | TGTGCCAGCAGCGTGACAGGGGGCCAAACTGAAGCTTTCTTT
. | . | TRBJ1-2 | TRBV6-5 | CASRGTASNYGYTF | TGTGCCAGCAGAGGTACAGCCTCTAACTATGGCTACACCTTC
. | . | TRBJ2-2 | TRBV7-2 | CASSRAWGGVNTGELFF | TGTGCCAGCAGCCGTGCCTGGGGCGGGGTGAACACCGGGGAGCTGTTTTTT
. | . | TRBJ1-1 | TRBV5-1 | CASSSQTGMNTEAFF | TGCGCCAGCAGCTCCCAGACAGGCATGAACACTGAAGCTTTCTTT
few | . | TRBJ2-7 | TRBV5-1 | CASSLDTSTYEQYF | TGCGCCAGCAGCTTGGACACCTCCACCTACGAGCAGTACTTC
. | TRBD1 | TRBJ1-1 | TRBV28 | CASSLGDREMNTEAFF | TGTGCCAGCAGTCTAGGGGACAGGGAAATGAACACTGAAGCTTTCTTT
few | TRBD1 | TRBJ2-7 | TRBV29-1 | CSVEGRTGVRNEQYF | TGCAGCGTTGAAGGGAGGACAGGGGTGAGGAACGAGCAGTACTTC
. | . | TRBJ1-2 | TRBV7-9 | CASSSEVGHLNYGYTF | TGTGCCAGCAGCTCCGAGGTGGGACACCTAAACTATGGCTACACCTTC
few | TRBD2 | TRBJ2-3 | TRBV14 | CASSQGVLAGPTDTQYF | TGTGCCAGCAGCCAAGGGGTACTAGCGGGACCCACAGATACGCAGTATTTT
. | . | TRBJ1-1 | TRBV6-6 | CASRPGDANTEAFF | TGTGCCAGCAGACCAGGGGATGCGAACACTGAAGCTTTCTTT
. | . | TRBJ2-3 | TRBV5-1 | CASSLAGGLFTDTQYF | TGCGCCAGCAGCTTGGCCGGTGGTCTTTTCACAGATACGCAGTATTTT
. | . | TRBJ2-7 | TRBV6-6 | CASSFTQGPYEQYF | TGTGCCAGCAGTTTCACACAGGGTCCCTACGAGCAGTACTTC
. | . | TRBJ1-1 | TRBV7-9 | CASSSRDTNTEAFF | TGTGCCAGCAGCTCCCGGGACACCAACACTGAAGCTTTCTTT
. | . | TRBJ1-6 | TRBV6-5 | CASSYSNDRRYNSPLHF | TGTGCCAGCAGTTACTCGAACGACAGGCGCTATAATTCACCCCTCCACTTT